The 13 T cell receptor beta chains presented below share a single source sample, sequenced in a study of T cells after yellow fever vaccination. Via MiXCR, TCRdb re-called the 5' RACE reads, giving one row per CDR3 protein. The table shows around 320,000 distinct CDR3 sequences, with 8.5% to 10% occurring only once. Sequenced material: CD4+ T cells sorted from PBMCs, taken 5 days after the yellow fever booster vaccination. The receptors derive from a man aged 18 to 35 who received the YFV17D yellow fever vaccine.

Only a few counts were recorded for this clonotype. V is TRBV10-3 and J is TRBJ2-7; TRBD2 aligns across 7 bases. The length of the CDR3 is 15 residues. The ends lost 3 bases at V and 2 bases at J; junction bases unmatched: 7. Germline V gene lookup returns CDR1 ENHRY and CDR2 SYGVKD. CDR3 in DNA: TGTGCCATCAGTGATCTGGGGGGGGTCACCTACGAGCAGTACTTC. This sequence encodes CAISDLGGVTYEQYF.

This clonotype was counted only a few times. The chain carries TRBV2 and TRBJ1-2; TRBD1 matches at 8 bases. This CDR3 comprises 15 residues. The germline gives CDR1 SNHLY, CDR2 FYNNEI. With 9 bases clipped from V and 3 bases from J, the junction kept 12 bases outside the gene matches. The CDR3 bases are TGTGCCAGAGTTCCACAGGGGGAACGGGACTATGGCTACACCTTC. Translating gives CARVPQGERDYGYTF.

This clonotype was counted only a few times. The chain uses TRBV6-2 or TRBV6-3 and TRBJ1-1, with D perhaps matching TRBD1 (6 bases). Germline V gene data show CDR1 as MNHEY and CDR2 as SVGEGT. The V end lost 4 bases, the J end lost 4 bases, and 10 bases lay between the germline ends. The CDR3 is made up of 13 amino acids. CDR3 residues: CASSFWGPTEAFF. The CDR3 DNA sequence: TGTGCCAGCAGTTTTTGGGGGCCCACTGAAGCTTTCTTT.

This clonotype was counted between two and nine times. At one end, the junction sequence differs from germline, possibly due to a read error. This chain uses TRBV6-5 with TRBJ2-1; D not certain. In germline, CDR1 is MNHEY, CDR2 SVGAGI. The CDR3 has 12 amino acids. The CDR3 is CASRYIWGEQFF. In DNA form, the CDR3 reads TGTGCCAGCCGTTATATCTGGGGAGAGCAGTTCTTC.

The rearrangement uses TRBV18 and TRBJ2-5, with 8 nucleotides matching TRBD1. After removal of 6 bases from V and 1 base from J, the junction contained 22 bases not matched to a gene. CDR1 KGHSH and CDR2 LQKENI come from the germline V gene. The CDR3 totals 20 residues. The CDR3 is CASSPIIQGAQTVPQETQYF. The CDR3 DNA reads as TGTGCCAGCTCGCCGATCATTCAGGGGGCCCAGACTGTACCCCAAGAGACCCAGTACTTC.

This clonotype was observed many times. This rearrangement joins TRBV4-1 to TRBJ2-3; 7 nucleotides align to TRBD2. The CDR3 extends over 17 amino acids. V trimming: 0 bases; J trimming: 1 base; junction bases outside the gene matches: 7. Germline V gene sequence: CDR1 MGHRA, CDR2 YSYEKL. The CDR3 here is CASSQDRGGDRTDTQYF. Written as DNA, the CDR3 is TGCGCCAGCAGCCAAGATCGTGGGGGGGACCGCACAGATACGCAGTATTTT.

This clonotype was seen many times. The V gene is TRBV4-1, the J gene TRBJ1-6; 10 nucleotides agree with TRBD1. Germline CDR1 MGHRA, CDR2 YSYEKL. The ends lost 4 bases at V and 10 bases at J; junction bases unmatched: 13. CDR3 size: 17 residues. The CDR3: CASSPAPGQGYPSPLHF. Written as DNA, the CDR3 is TGCGCCAGCAGCCCAGCCCCGGGACAGGGGTATCCGTCACCCCTCCACTTT.

The sample holds a few counts of this clonotype. V gene TRBV6-5 combines with J gene TRBJ1-3; the D is unclear. Trimming cost V 0 bases and J 1 base, with 7 bases left between them. Germline V gene lookup returns CDR1 MNHEY and CDR2 SVGAGI. The CDR3 extends over 15 amino acids. The CDR3 DNA is TGTGCCAGCAGTTACTCGATGGCATCTGGAAACACCATATATTTT. This gives the protein CASSYSMASGNTIYF.

This clonotype was seen repeatedly, ten times or more. CDR3 coding DNA: TGTGCCAGCAGTACCGGGGACAGGGGGCATCAGCCCCAGCATTTT. Protein product: CASSTGDRGHQPQHF. The rearrangement joins TRBV6-6 to TRBJ1-5; TRBD1 agrees at 12 bases. CDR1 and CDR2 (germline): MNHNY, SVGAGI (reference sequence). V gave up 5 bases and J gave up 5 bases; unmatched junction bases: 4. There are 15 residues in the CDR3.

This clonotype was picked up a small number of times. The chain is built from TRBV6-2 or TRBV6-3 and TRBJ1-2; maybe TRBD1 (5 bases). Germline CDR1 reads MNHEY; CDR2 reads SVGEGT. V was pared by 2 bases and J by 5 bases, with 21 bases between. There are 17 residues in the CDR3. CDR3 residues: CASSYAPYRTPSYGYTF. As DNA, the CDR3 is TGTGCCAGCAGTTACGCGCCATACAGGACCCCTTCGTATGGCTACACCTTC.

The chain couples TRBV6-6 to TRBJ2-1, with 7 positions matching TRBD2. CDR3 size: 13 residues. Trimming at V came to 0 bases and at J to 15 bases, leaving 8 bases not matched to a gene. CDR1 and CDR2 (germline): MNHNY, SVGAGI (reference sequence). The CDR3 region is CASSYSTGGKRFF. The CDR3, as DNA: TGTGCCAGCAGTTACTCGACGGGGGGTAAAAGGTTCTTC.

The gene calls are TRBV11-2 and TRBJ2-5; no reliable D call. This CDR3 is built from 15 residues. V gave up 2 bases and J gave up 2 bases, with 12 bases separating them. The germline gives CDR1 SGHAT, CDR2 FQNNGV. The CDR3 coding sequence is TGTGCCAGCAGCTTAAGTGGGCAGAGTCAAGAGACCCAGTACTTC. It is translated as CASSLSGQSQETQYF.

A few counts support this clonotype. The V gene is TRBV29-1, the J gene TRBJ2-1, with D tentatively TRBD1 or TRBD2 (5 bases each). CDR3 length equals 15 residues. Trimming took off 4 bases at V and 1 base at J, with 14 bases between the two ends. Per germline, CDR1 SQVTM and CDR2 ANQGSEA. CDR3 bases: TGCAGCGTTGCGGGTGGGACCAAATCCTACAATGAGCAGTTCTTC. It yields the protein CSVAGGTKSYNEQFF.